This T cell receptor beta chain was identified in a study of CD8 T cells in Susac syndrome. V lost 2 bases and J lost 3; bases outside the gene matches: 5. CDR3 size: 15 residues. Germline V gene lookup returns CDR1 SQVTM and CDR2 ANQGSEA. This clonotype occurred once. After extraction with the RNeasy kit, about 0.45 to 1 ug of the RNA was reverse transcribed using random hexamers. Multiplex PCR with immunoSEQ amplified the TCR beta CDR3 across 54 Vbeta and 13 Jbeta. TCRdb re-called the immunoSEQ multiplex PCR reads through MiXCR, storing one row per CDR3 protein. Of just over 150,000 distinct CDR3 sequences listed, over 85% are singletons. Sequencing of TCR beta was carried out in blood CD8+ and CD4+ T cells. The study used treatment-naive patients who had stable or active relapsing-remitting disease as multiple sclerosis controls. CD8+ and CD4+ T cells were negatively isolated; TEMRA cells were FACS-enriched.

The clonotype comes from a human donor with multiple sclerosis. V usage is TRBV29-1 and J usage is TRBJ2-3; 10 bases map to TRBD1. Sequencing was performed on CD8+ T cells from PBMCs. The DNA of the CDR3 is TGCAGCGTTGAAATCCGGGACAGGGGAACAGATACGCAGTATTTT. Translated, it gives CSVEIRDRGTDTQYF.